The sample holds many counts of the clone carrying this T cell receptor beta chain. Its specificity is unknown. Germline CDR1 is MNHEY and CDR2 is SVGAGI. The ends were cut back, 6 bases at V and 10 bases at J, with 18 bases in the middle. The CDR3 totals 14 residues. The data were taken from a study of breast tumors, draining lymph nodes, adjacent tissues. Study-level points and caveats: Luminal-like breast cancer showed significantly higher tumor–nontumor repertoire similarity than basal-like. Tumor TCR diversity was below lymph nodes but above nontumor tissue. Tumor T cell lymph node origin was a supported hypothesis, not proven.

The lymph nodes were axillary draining lymph nodes from breast cancer patients. TCRdb re-called the multiplex PCR reads through MiXCR, storing one row per CDR3 protein. This table has over 200,000 distinct CDR3 sequences, 32% appearing once. The receptor's source is a female donor with breast cancer. Some clones in this sample may be carry-over from other donors' samples. The rearrangement uses TRBV6-5 and TRBJ1-4; maybe TRBD1 (6 bases). The sample taken for sequencing was axillary lymph node tissue. The CDR3 reads CASRPQGRVGKLFF. CDR3 in DNA: TGTGCCAGCAGGCCTCAGGGGAGGGTCGGAAAACTGTTTTTT.